Listed below are T cell receptor beta chains from one sample, sequenced in a study of cytomegalovirus exposure and HLA in healthy donors. Only in-frame clones appear in the TCRdb table, and some are missing; sequencing was by immunoSEQ multiplex PCR. The sample yields tens of thousands of clones, 65% to 85% seen once. Sequencing used PBMCs. Source of these receptors: a woman aged 25 to 39 in good health and CMV-seronegative. The CDR3 runs from the conserved cysteine through the conserved F or W. The D gene is left open where the match is weak. Expanded clones get a size class; other rows say once, few or many, or leave the size out.

D gene: TRBD1; J gene: TRBJ2-1; clone size: -; V gene: TRBV5-6; CDR3 DNA: TGTGCCAGCAGCTTGGCGCAAAGACAGGGTCCCTACAATGAGCAGTTCTTC; CDR3 protein: CASSLAQRQGPYNEQFF
D gene: TRBD1; J gene: TRBJ1-5; clone size: -; V gene: TRBV6-4; CDR3 DNA: TGTGCCAGCAGTCCAGGGGACAGCGGCAATCAGCCCCAGCATTTT; CDR3 protein: CASSPGDSGNQPQHF
D gene: -; J gene: TRBJ1-1; clone size: -; V gene: TRBV27; CDR3 DNA: TGTGCCAGCACCGATTCGGGGAGCATGAACACTGAAGCTTTCTTT; CDR3 protein: CASTDSGSMNTEAFF
D gene: TRBD1; J gene: TRBJ2-7; clone size: -; V gene: TRBV29-1; CDR3 DNA: TGCAGCGCTGGAGGGGACAGGGATTTCTACGAGCAGTACTTC; CDR3 protein: CSAGGDRDFYEQYF
D gene: -; J gene: TRBJ1-1; clone size: -; V gene: TRBV6-5; CDR3 DNA: TGTGCCAGCAGTGAGTGGAAGGGAGACACTGAAGCTTTCTTT; CDR3 protein: CASSEWKGDTEAFF
D gene: TRBD2; J gene: TRBJ2-3; clone size: few; V gene: TRBV15; CDR3 DNA: TGTGCCACCAGCAGAGGCCTAGCGGGGGGGAGCACAGATACGCAGTATTTT; CDR3 protein: CATSRGLAGGSTDTQYF
D gene: TRBD1; J gene: TRBJ1-2; clone size: -; V gene: TRBV28; CDR3 DNA: TGTGCCAGCAGCCCCAGGGACAGGAGCTTCGGCTACACCTTC; CDR3 protein: CASSPRDRSFGYTF
D gene: -; J gene: TRBJ2-6; clone size: -; V gene: TRBV2; CDR3 DNA: TGTGCCAGCAGTGAGCTAGCAACCGGGGCCAACGTCCTGACTTTC; CDR3 protein: CASSELATGANVLTF
D gene: -; J gene: TRBJ2-1; clone size: -; V gene: TRBV5-1; CDR3 DNA: TGCGCCAGCAGCCCCCAGACGGGAAAGTCCTACAATGAGCAGTTCTTC; CDR3 protein: CASSPQTGKSYNEQFF
D gene: TRBD1; J gene: TRBJ2-7; clone size: -; V gene: TRBV11-3; CDR3 DNA: TGTGCCAGCAGTTTGGACAGGAGTCGCTCCTACGAGCAGTACTTC; CDR3 protein: CASSLDRSRSYEQYF
D gene: TRBD1; J gene: TRBJ1-1; clone size: -; V gene: TRBV19; CDR3 DNA: TGTGCCACTTCACAGGGGGCCCACGGTCGTAACACTGAAGCTTTCTTT; CDR3 protein: CATSQGAHGRNTEAFF
D gene: -; J gene: TRBJ2-7; clone size: few; V gene: TRBV27; CDR3 DNA: TGTGCCAGCAGAAAGGGGTTCACGGTAGAATACGAGCAGTACTTC; CDR3 protein: CASRKGFTVEYEQYF
D gene: -; J gene: TRBJ1-1; clone size: -; V gene: TRBV18; CDR3 DNA: TGTGCCAGCTCACCACCCCCGGGGAACACTGAAGCTTTCTTT; CDR3 protein: CASSPPPGNTEAFF
D gene: TRBD1; J gene: TRBJ1-2; clone size: -; V gene: TRBV7-2; CDR3 DNA: TGTGCCAGCAGCCCAAGGGACAGGGGCTCGGGCTATGGCTACACCTTC; CDR3 protein: CASSPRDRGSGYGYTF
D gene: -; J gene: TRBJ1-1; clone size: -; V gene: TRBV6-6; CDR3 DNA: TGTGCCAGCATGCACGGTTTCATGAACACTGAAGCTTTCTTT; CDR3 protein: CASMHGFMNTEAFF
D gene: TRBD1; J gene: TRBJ2-5; clone size: once; V gene: TRBV5-4; CDR3 DNA: TGTGCCAGCAGCACCGACAGGGGTCAAGAGACCCAGTACTTC; CDR3 protein: CASSTDRGQETQYF
D gene: -; J gene: TRBJ1-1; clone size: -; V gene: TRBV2; CDR3 DNA: TGTGCCAGCAGTACTTATGACGGGAGGTCCACTGAAGCTTTCTTT; CDR3 protein: CASSTYDGRSTEAFF
D gene: TRBD2; J gene: TRBJ2-1; clone size: few; V gene: TRBV5-1; CDR3 DNA: TGCGCCAGCAGCTTGGGAATCCGGCTAGCGGGGGGCCACAATGAGCAGTTCTTC; CDR3 protein: CASSLGIRLAGGHNEQFF
D gene: -; J gene: TRBJ1-6; clone size: -; V gene: TRBV19; CDR3 DNA: TGTGCCAGTAGTATAGAAGACCGGGATTCACCCCTCCACTTT; CDR3 protein: CASSIEDRDSPLHF
D gene: -; J gene: TRBJ1-5; clone size: -; V gene: TRBV19; CDR3 DNA: TGTGCCAGTGAAGGGAGGGGGGATCAGCCCCAGCATTTT; CDR3 protein: CASEGRGDQPQHF
D gene: TRBD1; J gene: TRBJ1-2; clone size: once; V gene: TRBV30; CDR3 DNA: TGTGCCTGGAGAGGTGACAGGGGGAACGGCTACACCTTC; CDR3 protein: CAWRGDRGNGYTF
D gene: -; J gene: TRBJ2-5; clone size: -; V gene: TRBV5-1; CDR3 DNA: TGCGCCAGCAGCTTGGTGGGGGCCGGGGAAGAGACCCAGTACTTC; CDR3 protein: CASSLVGAGEETQYF
D gene: -; J gene: TRBJ2-7; clone size: -; V gene: TRBV5-4; CDR3 DNA: TGTGCCAGCAGCTTGTTTACAGGGTACGTGTACGAGCAGTACTTC; CDR3 protein: CASSLFTGYVYEQYF
D gene: -; J gene: TRBJ1-3; clone size: -; V gene: TRBV30; CDR3 DNA: TGTGCCTGGAGCGACCAGGGGACAAGGACTAACACCATATATTTT; CDR3 protein: CAWSDQGTRTNTIYF
D gene: -; J gene: TRBJ1-1; clone size: -; V gene: TRBV6-6; CDR3 DNA: TGTGCCAGCAGCCCTACCCGGCAGGCTAAGAACACTGAAGCTTTCTTT; CDR3 protein: CASSPTRQAKNTEAFF
D gene: TRBD1; J gene: TRBJ2-5; clone size: -; V gene: TRBV7-9; CDR3 DNA: TGTGCCAGCAGCTTAGAGGACAGGGTTCTTTGGGAGACCCAGTACTTC; CDR3 protein: CASSLEDRVLWETQYF
D gene: -; J gene: TRBJ2-2; clone size: -; V gene: TRBV27; CDR3 DNA: TGTGCCAGCAGTTTAGGGGCGGCCACCGGGGAGCTGTTTTTT; CDR3 protein: CASSLGAATGELFF
D gene: -; J gene: TRBJ2-5; clone size: once; V gene: TRBV29-1; CDR3 DNA: TGCAGCGTCTCGCACCTCCAGGCGCTCCAAGAGACCCAGTACTTC; CDR3 protein: CSVSHLQALQETQYF
D gene: -; J gene: TRBJ1-3; clone size: -; V gene: TRBV4-3; CDR3 DNA: TGCGCCAGCAGCCAAGACCCGGTGCGATCAGGAAACACCATATATTTT; CDR3 protein: CASSQDPVRSGNTIYF
D gene: -; J gene: TRBJ1-3; clone size: once; V gene: TRBV5-1; CDR3 DNA: TGCGCCAGCAGCTTGGCCCCGGCAGGGGGAAACACCATATATTTT; CDR3 protein: CASSLAPAGGNTIYF
D gene: -; J gene: TRBJ1-4; clone size: -; V gene: TRBV19; CDR3 DNA: TGTGCCAGTAGTCTCCGAAGCAGGGTTTTCCTTAGTACTAATGAAAAACTGTTTTTT; CDR3 protein: CASSLRSRVFLSTNEKLFF
D gene: -; J gene: TRBJ1-1; clone size: -; V gene: TRBV15; CDR3 DNA: TGTGCCACCAGCAGAGATCTTGGGTTGGACAGCTACACTGAAGCTTTCTTT; CDR3 protein: CATSRDLGLDSYTEAFF
D gene: TRBD1; J gene: TRBJ2-7; clone size: -; V gene: TRBV5-4; CDR3 DNA: TGTGCCAGCAGCCGGGACAGGGGGACCCACGAGCAGTACTTC; CDR3 protein: CASSRDRGTHEQYF
D gene: TRBD2; J gene: TRBJ2-7; clone size: -; V gene: TRBV5-1; CDR3 DNA: TGCGCCAGCAGCACCAGTAGCGGGGTCACCTACGAGCAGTACTTC; CDR3 protein: CASSTSSGVTYEQYF
D gene: -; J gene: TRBJ1-3; clone size: once; V gene: TRBV5-1; CDR3 DNA: TGCGCCAGCAGCTTGGCTGCGAGTGGAAACACCATATATTTT; CDR3 protein: CASSLAASGNTIYF
D gene: TRBD1; J gene: TRBJ1-4; clone size: -; V gene: TRBV6-1; CDR3 DNA: TGTGCCAGCAGTGAAGGGGACAGTAATGAAAAACTGTTTTTT; CDR3 protein: CASSEGDSNEKLFF
D gene: -; J gene: TRBJ2-2; clone size: -; V gene: TRBV14; CDR3 DNA: TGTGCCAGCAGCCAAGAGACACCTGTGAATACCGGGGAGCTGTTTTTT; CDR3 protein: CASSQETPVNTGELFF
D gene: -; J gene: TRBJ2-7; clone size: -; V gene: TRBV7-2; CDR3 DNA: TGTGCCAGCAGCCAGAACGGACAGTATACCTACGAGCAGTACTTC; CDR3 protein: CASSQNGQYTYEQYF
D gene: -; J gene: TRBJ1-1; clone size: few; V gene: TRBV5-1; CDR3 DNA: TGCGCCAGCAGCTTGCGGGCGCGGGGCACTGAAGCTTTCTTT; CDR3 protein: CASSLRARGTEAFF
D gene: -; J gene: TRBJ1-5; clone size: -; V gene: TRBV28; CDR3 DNA: TGTGCCGTAACAGGGCCCAATCAGCCCCAGCATTTT; CDR3 protein: CAVTGPNQPQHF
D gene: TRBD1; J gene: TRBJ1-3; clone size: -; V gene: TRBV5-1; CDR3 DNA: TGCGCCAGCAGCCCAGGGGGAGAGAACACCATATATTTT; CDR3 protein: CASSPGGENTIYF
D gene: -; J gene: TRBJ1-1; clone size: once; V gene: TRBV6-6; CDR3 DNA: TGTGCCAGCAGTTTCGGGATTCCTCGGGGCACTGAAGCTTTCTTT; CDR3 protein: CASSFGIPRGTEAFF
D gene: TRBD1; J gene: TRBJ1-2; clone size: few; V gene: TRBV5-8; CDR3 DNA: TGTGCCAGCAGCTTTAGGGGGCTTCGGGGCTACACCTTC; CDR3 protein: CASSFRGLRGYTF
D gene: -; J gene: TRBJ1-1; clone size: once; V gene: TRBV2; CDR3 DNA: TGTGCCAGCAGTCCCCGGGGGGGGGTCACTGAAGCTTTCTTT; CDR3 protein: CASSPRGGVTEAFF
D gene: -; J gene: TRBJ2-3; clone size: once; V gene: TRBV7-9; CDR3 DNA: TGTGCCAGCAGCCCGTTCTCAGATACGCAGTATTTT; CDR3 protein: CASSPFSDTQYF
D gene: -; J gene: TRBJ1-2; clone size: -; V gene: TRBV28; CDR3 DNA: TGTGCCAGCAGTTTAGTTGGGGAACAGGGTTTTAAGGGATATGGCTACACCTTC; CDR3 protein: CASSLVGEQGFKGYGYTF
D gene: TRBD1; J gene: TRBJ1-2; clone size: -; V gene: TRBV10-2; CDR3 DNA: TGCGCCAGCAGTGGGGGGGACAGGGGCGGATATGGCTACACCTTC; CDR3 protein: CASSGGDRGGYGYTF
D gene: TRBD1; J gene: TRBJ1-2; clone size: -; V gene: TRBV5-4; CDR3 DNA: TGTGCCAGCAGCTCGTCGACAGGGCTGAACTATGGCTACACCTTC; CDR3 protein: CASSSSTGLNYGYTF
D gene: -; J gene: TRBJ1-3; clone size: -; V gene: TRBV7-2; CDR3 DNA: TGTGCCAGCAGCTTAGCGGCGGGCTTCTCTGGAAACACCATATATTTT; CDR3 protein: CASSLAAGFSGNTIYF
D gene: -; J gene: TRBJ1-1; clone size: -; V gene: TRBV28; CDR3 DNA: TGTGCCAGCAGACCGGGAGAGAGAACTGAAGCTTTCTTT; CDR3 protein: CASRPGERTEAFF
D gene: -; J gene: TRBJ2-7; clone size: -; V gene: TRBV9; CDR3 DNA: TGTGCCAGCAGCGTAGGATGGGGAGGAGACGAGCAGTACTTC; CDR3 protein: CASSVGWGGDEQYF
D gene: -; J gene: TRBJ1-2; clone size: -; V gene: TRBV25-1; CDR3 DNA: TGTGCCAGCAGCGGACAGTTCGCTTACTATGGCTACACCTTC; CDR3 protein: CASSGQFAYYGYTF
D gene: -; J gene: TRBJ2-7; clone size: -; V gene: TRBV7-9; CDR3 DNA: TGTGCCAGCAGCTTATTTCCAGGGCGCCCCCCCTACTTC; CDR3 protein: CASSLFPGRPPYF
D gene: TRBD1; J gene: TRBJ1-2; clone size: -; V gene: TRBV30; CDR3 DNA: TGTGCCTGGAGTGTCCCTAGGGGGCTGAACTATGGCTACACCTTC; CDR3 protein: CAWSVPRGLNYGYTF